The rows below give T cell receptor beta chains drawn from one sample of a study of beta chain features in type 1 diabetes. Produced via immunoSEQ multiplex PCR; TCRdb's table is partial and in-frame only. This table has hundreds of thousands of clones, 15% to 18% appearing once. Sequencing used naive CD4+ T cells from blood. These receptors originate from a man between 18 and 29 years old in good health. Both conserved end residues are part of each CDR3. Each record gives: V gene, J gene, D gene, clone size, CDR3 DNA, CDR3 protein. A D gene is named only where the DNA matches it firmly. The size field is filled for only some rows; it gives once, few, many or a size class.

>TRBV18|TRBJ1-5|-|-
TGTGCCAGCTCACGGTCGACAGCCAATCAGCCCCAGCATTTT
CASSRSTANQPQHF
>TRBV9|TRBJ2-2|TRBD2|-
TGTGCCAGCAGCCCCCACCCCCGCGGGGGGGCCGGGGAGCTGTTTTTT
CASSPHPRGGAGELFF
>TRBV29-1|TRBJ2-2|-|few
TGCAGCGTTGAAAGGGACACCGGGGAGCTGTTTTTT
CSVERDTGELFF
>TRBV5-1|TRBJ1-4|-|-
TGCGCCAGCAGCTTGGCGCAACCTGGGGCTAATGAAAAACTGTTTTTT
CASSLAQPGANEKLFF
>TRBV9|TRBJ2-2|-|-
TGTGCCAGCAGCGCACAGGGCGTCGGGGAGCTGTTTTTT
CASSAQGVGELFF
>TRBV7-9|TRBJ1-3|-|many
TGTGCCAGCAGCCCGGACAGCCTATCTCTGCGAGGGACCATATATTTT
CASSPDSLSLRGTIYF
>TRBV16|TRBJ1-6|-|few
TGTGCCAGCAGCCCCCTTGGCAGGGGTAATAATTCACCCCTCCACTTT
CASSPLGRGNNSPLHF
>TRBV18|TRBJ2-5|TRBD2|-
TGTGCCAGCTCATCGACGGGGGGAGAGACCCAGTACTTC
CASSSTGGETQYF
>TRBV28|TRBJ1-2|TRBD1|-
TGTGCCAGCAGTCGAAGCGGACAGGGGTTGGACTATGGCTACACCTTC
CASSRSGQGLDYGYTF
>TRBV4-2|TRBJ1-1|TRBD1|few
TGTGCCAGCAGCCACACGACAGGGCTGAACACTGAAGCTTTCTTT
CASSHTTGLNTEAFF
>TRBV7-2|TRBJ1-5|TRBD1|-
TGTGCCAGCCGGGACAGAGAGAATCAGCCCCAGCATTTT
CASRDRENQPQHF
>TRBV5-4|TRBJ1-2|-|few
TGTGCCAGCAGCTTAGACACCCGCGGGCACTATGGCTACACCTTC
CASSLDTRGHYGYTF
>TRBV7-2|TRBJ2-3|TRBD2|-
TGTGCCAGCAGCTTAGTCCCCTCTAGCGGGGGTTACAGCACAGATACGCAGTATTTT
CASSLVPSSGGYSTDTQYF
>TRBV6-5|TRBJ2-1|-|-
TGTGCCAGCAGCCCCCCCGGGGGGCCCTACAATGAGCAGTTCTTC
CASSPPGGPYNEQFF
>TRBV28|TRBJ1-1|TRBD1|few
TGTGCCATCAACCGGGGGGACAGTATGAACACTGAAGCTTTCTTT
CAINRGDSMNTEAFF
>TRBV6-5|TRBJ1-1|-|few
TGTGCCAGCAGTTACGCCCAGGGGCGGGGGTGGACTGAAGCTTTCTTT
CASSYAQGRGWTEAFF
>TRBV5-4|TRBJ1-1|TRBD1|-
TGTGCCAGCAAAGCTTCCCGGACAGGGGACACTGAAGCTTTCTTT
CASKASRTGDTEAFF
>TRBV9|TRBJ2-7|-|few
TGTGCCAGCAGCGTAGGGCAGGGAGCCTACGAGCAGTACTTC
CASSVGQGAYEQYF
>TRBV7-9|TRBJ1-1|TRBD1|-
TGTGCCAGCAGCACAGGGCTGAACAGGGGCGAGGACACTGAAGCTTTCTTT
CASSTGLNRGEDTEAFF
>TRBV2|TRBJ1-5|-|-
TGTGCCAGCATCGGCGGTCCTTATAGCAATCAGCCCCAGCATTTT
CASIGGPYSNQPQHF
>TRBV18|TRBJ1-6|-|few
TGTGCCAGCTCACCGGCCGCCGCCTATAATTCACCCCTCCACTTT
CASSPAAAYNSPLHF
>TRBV6-5|TRBJ2-7|TRBD2|-
TGTGCCAGCAGTTTTCCCCTAGCGGGAGGGCGGTACGAGCAGTACTTC
CASSFPLAGGRYEQYF
>TRBV5-4|TRBJ2-3|-|-
TGTGCCAGCAGCTTGGGTAATAGTGGGGATACGCAGTATTTT
CASSLGNSGDTQYF
>TRBV29-1|TRBJ1-1|-|few
TGCAGCGTTGACCACGGGCAGAACACTGAAGCTTTCTTT
CSVDHGQNTEAFF
>TRBV29-1|TRBJ2-2|TRBD1|few
TGCAGCGGCGGACAGGGGGTCGGGGAGCTGTTTTTT
CSGGQGVGELFF
>TRBV7-2|TRBJ1-5|-|-
TGTGCCAGCAGCTTAGGACGGATAAATCAGCCCCAGCATTTT
CASSLGRINQPQHF